This T cell receptor beta chain was recorded in a study of vaccination and CD4 T cells after COVID-19. Study in general: Sampling after COVID took place at a median of about 91 days (range 35 to 161) following diagnosis. Every culture used as a control got a CEFX pool, an HIV-1 Nef pool, or no peptide. Whole-study findings and limits: Looking at convalescent patients, 304 of their 307 vaccine-specific clones were spike mono-reactive.

Documented treatment: roughly 10-day PBMC culture with coronavirus spike peptide pools or control peptides (ViraFEST assay). Under the ViraFEST approach, antigen-specific T cells were expanded with peptide pools and TCRs subsequently sequenced. The Oncomine TCR Beta short-read assay was what sequenced the DNA obtained from cultured CD4+ T cells. Each CDR3 protein gets one entry after TCRdb re-called the PCR reads with MiXCR. The sample lists some 10,000 distinct CDR3 sequences, around 50% occurring once. V trimming: 5 bases; J trimming: 3 bases; junction bases outside the gene matches: 10. The length of the CDR3 is 14 residues. Germline CDR1 DFQATT, CDR2 SNEGSKA (reference sequence). Worth noting for this clonotype: Its target is not known.

Specimen: CD4+ T cells from blood, cultured in vitro. This TCR came from a human donor who had recovered from COVID-19. This rearrangement joins TRBV20-1 to TRBJ2-7; 7 nucleotides match TRBD1. The CDR3 coding sequence is TGCAGTGCTGTCCAGACAGGGACCGGCTACGAGCAGTACTTC. Protein sequence: CSAVQTGTGYEQYF.